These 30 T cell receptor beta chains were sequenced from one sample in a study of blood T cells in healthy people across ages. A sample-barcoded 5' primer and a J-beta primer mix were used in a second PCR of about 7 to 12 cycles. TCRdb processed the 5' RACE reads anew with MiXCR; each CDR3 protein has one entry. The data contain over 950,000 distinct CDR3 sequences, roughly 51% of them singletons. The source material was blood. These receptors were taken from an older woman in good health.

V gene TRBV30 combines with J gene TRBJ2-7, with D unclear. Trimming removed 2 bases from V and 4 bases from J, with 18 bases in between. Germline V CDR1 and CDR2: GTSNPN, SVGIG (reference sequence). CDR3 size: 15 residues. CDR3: CAWSTGPNSGYEQYF. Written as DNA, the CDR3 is TGTGCCTGGAGTACCGGACCGAACTCTGGATACGAGCAGTACTTC.

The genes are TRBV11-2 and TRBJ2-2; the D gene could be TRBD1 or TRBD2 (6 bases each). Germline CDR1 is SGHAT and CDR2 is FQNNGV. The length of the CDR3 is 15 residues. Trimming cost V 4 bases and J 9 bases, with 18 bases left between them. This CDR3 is CASSYPTRGGWELFF. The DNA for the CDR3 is TGTGCCAGCAGCTACCCCACCAGGGGAGGTTGGGAGCTGTTTTTT.

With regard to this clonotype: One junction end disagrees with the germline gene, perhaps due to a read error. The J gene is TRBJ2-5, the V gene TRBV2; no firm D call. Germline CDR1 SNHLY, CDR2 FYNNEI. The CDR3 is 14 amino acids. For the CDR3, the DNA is TGTGCCAGCAGTGAACGACTGGCAGGAGAGACCCGGTACTTC. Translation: CASSERLAGETRYF.

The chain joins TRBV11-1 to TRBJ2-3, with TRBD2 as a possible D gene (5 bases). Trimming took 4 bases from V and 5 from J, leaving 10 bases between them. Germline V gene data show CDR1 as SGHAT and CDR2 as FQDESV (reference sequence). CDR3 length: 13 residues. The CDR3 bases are TGTGCCAGCAGCTATGGGGAGAAAGATACGCAGTATTTT. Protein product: CASSYGEKDTQYF.

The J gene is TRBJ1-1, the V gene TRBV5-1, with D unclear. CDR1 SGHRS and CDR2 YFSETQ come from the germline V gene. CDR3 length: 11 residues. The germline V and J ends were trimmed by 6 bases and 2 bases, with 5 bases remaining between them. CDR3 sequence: CASMVNTEAFF. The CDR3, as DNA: TGCGCCAGCATGGTTAACACTGAAGCTTTCTTT. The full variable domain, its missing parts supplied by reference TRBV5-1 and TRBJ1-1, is KAGVTQTPRYLIKTRGQQVTLSCSPISGHRSVSWYQQTPGQGLQFLFEYFSETQRNKGNFPGRFSGRQFSNSRSEMNVSTLELGDSALYLCASMVNTEAFFGQGTRLTVV.

The CDR3 region is CASSVFRDHGIDTQYF. CDR3 bases: TGTGCCAGCAGCGTCTTCCGGGACCACGGAATTGATACGCAGTATTTT. The V gene is TRBV7-9, the J gene TRBJ2-3; D assignment may be TRBD1 or TRBD2 (5 bases each). V was clipped by 5 bases and J by 6 bases, with 21 bases between them. Germline CDR1 is SEHNR and CDR2 is FQNEAQ (reference sequence). This CDR3 is 16 amino acids long.

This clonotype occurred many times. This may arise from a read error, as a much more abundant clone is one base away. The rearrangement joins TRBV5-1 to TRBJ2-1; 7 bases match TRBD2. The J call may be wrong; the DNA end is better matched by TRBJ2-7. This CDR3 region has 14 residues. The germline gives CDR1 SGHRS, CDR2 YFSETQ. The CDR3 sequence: CASSLAGSDNEQYF. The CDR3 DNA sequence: TGCGCCAGCAGCTTAGCGGGAAGTGACAATGAGCAGTACTTC.

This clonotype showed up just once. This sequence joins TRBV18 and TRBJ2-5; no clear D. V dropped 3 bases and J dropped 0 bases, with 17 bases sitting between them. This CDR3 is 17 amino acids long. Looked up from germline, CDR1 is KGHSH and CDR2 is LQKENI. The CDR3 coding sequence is TGTGCCAGCTCACCCTCCGTCGCCCCACTTTACCAAGAGACCCAGTACTTC. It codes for CASSPSVAPLYQETQYF.

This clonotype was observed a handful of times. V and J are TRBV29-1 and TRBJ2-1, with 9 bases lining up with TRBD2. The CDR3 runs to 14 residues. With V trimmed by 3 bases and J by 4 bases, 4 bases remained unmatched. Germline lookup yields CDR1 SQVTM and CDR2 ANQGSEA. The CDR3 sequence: CSVDTSGQYNEQFF. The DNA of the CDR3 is TGCAGCGTTGATACTAGCGGGCAGTACAATGAGCAGTTCTTC.

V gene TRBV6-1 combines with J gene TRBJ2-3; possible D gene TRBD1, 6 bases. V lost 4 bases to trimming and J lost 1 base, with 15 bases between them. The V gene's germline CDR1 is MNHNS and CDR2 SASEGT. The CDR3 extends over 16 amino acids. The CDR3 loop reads CASSGMAGVGTDTQYF. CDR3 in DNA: TGTGCCAGCAGTGGAATGGCAGGGGTCGGCACAGATACGCAGTATTTT.

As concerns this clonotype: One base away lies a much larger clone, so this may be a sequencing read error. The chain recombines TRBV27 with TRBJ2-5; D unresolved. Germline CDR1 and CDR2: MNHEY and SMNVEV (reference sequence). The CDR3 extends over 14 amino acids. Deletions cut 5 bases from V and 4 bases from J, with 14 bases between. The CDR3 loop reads CASSALHQGETQYF. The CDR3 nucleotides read TGTGCCAGCAGTGCCCTCCACCAAGGAGAGACCCAGTACTTC.

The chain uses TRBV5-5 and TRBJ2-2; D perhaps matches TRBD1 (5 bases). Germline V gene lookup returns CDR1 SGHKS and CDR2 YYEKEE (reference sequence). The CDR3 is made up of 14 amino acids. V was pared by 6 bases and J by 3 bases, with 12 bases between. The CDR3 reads CASTGRAHTGELFF. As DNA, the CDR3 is TGTGCCAGCACGGGCAGGGCCCACACCGGGGAGCTGTTTTTT.

Written as DNA, the CDR3 is TGTGCCAGCAGTTACTCGGTGCCTACCGATGAAAAACTGTTTTTT. This encodes CASSYSVPTDEKLFF. V gene TRBV6-6 combines with J gene TRBJ1-4; the D is unclear. The CDR3 has 15 amino acids. The V end lost 0 bases, the J end lost 6 bases, and 11 bases lay between the germline ends. In germline, CDR1 is MNHNY, CDR2 SVGAGI (reference sequence).

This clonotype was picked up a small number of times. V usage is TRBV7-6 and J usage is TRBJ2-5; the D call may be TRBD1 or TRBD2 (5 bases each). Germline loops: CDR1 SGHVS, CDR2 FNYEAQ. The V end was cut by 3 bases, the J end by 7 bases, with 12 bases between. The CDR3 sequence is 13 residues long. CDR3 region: CASSLGPLGTQYF. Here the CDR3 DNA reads TGTGCCAGCAGCTTGGGACCCCTGGGGACCCAGTACTTC.

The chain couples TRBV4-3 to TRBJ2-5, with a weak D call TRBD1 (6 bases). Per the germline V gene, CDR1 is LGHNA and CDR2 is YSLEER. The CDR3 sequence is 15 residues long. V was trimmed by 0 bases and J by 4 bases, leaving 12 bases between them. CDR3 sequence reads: CASSQDWGRLETQYF. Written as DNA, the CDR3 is TGCGCCAGCAGCCAAGATTGGGGGCGCCTAGAGACCCAGTACTTC.

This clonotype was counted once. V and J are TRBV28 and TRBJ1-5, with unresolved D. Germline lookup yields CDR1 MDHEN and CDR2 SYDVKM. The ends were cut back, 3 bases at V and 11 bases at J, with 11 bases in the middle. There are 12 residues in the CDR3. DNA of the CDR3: TGTGCCAGCAGTTTCAGCCCCAAGGCCCAGCATTTT. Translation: CASSFSPKAQHF.

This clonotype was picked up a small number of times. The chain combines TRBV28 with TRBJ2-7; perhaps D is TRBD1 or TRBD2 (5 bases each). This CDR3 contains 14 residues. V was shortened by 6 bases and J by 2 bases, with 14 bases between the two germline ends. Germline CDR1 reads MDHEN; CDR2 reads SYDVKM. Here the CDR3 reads CASSSPGPPYEQYF. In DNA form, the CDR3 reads TGTGCCAGCAGCTCCCCGGGACCCCCCTACGAGCAGTACTTC.

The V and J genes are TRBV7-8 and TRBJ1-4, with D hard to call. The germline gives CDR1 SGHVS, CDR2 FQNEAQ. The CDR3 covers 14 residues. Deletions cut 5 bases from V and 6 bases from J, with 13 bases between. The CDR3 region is CASSPADRYEKLFF. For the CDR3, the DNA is TGTGCCAGCAGCCCCGCAGACCGTTATGAAAAACTGTTTTTT.

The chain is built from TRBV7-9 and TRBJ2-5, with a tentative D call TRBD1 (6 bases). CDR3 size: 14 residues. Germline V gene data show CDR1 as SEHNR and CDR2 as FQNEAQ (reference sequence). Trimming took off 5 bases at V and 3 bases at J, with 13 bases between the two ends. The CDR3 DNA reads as TGTGCCAGCAGCCCCACCGGGACAAAAGAGACCCAGTACTTC. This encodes CASSPTGTKETQYF.

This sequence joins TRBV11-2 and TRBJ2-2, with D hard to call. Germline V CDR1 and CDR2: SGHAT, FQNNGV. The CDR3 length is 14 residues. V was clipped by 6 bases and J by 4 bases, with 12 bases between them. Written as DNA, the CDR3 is TGTGCCAGCAGACAACCGGACGGCACCGGGGAGCTGTTTTTT. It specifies CASRQPDGTGELFF.

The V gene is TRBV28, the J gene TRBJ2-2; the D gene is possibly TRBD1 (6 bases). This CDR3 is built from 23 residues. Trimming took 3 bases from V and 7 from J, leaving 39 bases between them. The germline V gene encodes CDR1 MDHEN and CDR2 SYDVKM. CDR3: CASSFSYPGPGTGWWDVVGELFF. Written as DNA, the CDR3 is TGTGCCAGCAGTTTCTCATATCCCGGCCCCGGAACAGGGTGGTGGGACGTGGTCGGGGAGCTGTTTTTT.

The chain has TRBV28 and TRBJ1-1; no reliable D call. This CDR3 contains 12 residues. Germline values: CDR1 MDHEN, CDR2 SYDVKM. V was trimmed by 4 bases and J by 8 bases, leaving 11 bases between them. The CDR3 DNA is TGTGCCAGCAGTTCCGGTCGGGGAGAAGCTTTCTTT. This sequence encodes CASSSGRGEAFF. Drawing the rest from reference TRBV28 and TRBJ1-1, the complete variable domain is DVKVTQSSRYLVKRTGEKVFLECVQDMDHENMFWYRQDPGLGLRLIYFSYDVKMKEKGDIPEGYSVSREKKERFSLILESASTNQTSMYLCASSSGRGEAFFGQGTRLTVV.

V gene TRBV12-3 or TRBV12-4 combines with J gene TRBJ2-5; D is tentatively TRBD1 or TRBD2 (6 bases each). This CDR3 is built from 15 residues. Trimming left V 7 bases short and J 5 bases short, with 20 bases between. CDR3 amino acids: CASISEGGPRETQYF. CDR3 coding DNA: TGTGCCAGCATCTCCGAGGGGGGCCCACGCGAGACCCAGTACTTC.

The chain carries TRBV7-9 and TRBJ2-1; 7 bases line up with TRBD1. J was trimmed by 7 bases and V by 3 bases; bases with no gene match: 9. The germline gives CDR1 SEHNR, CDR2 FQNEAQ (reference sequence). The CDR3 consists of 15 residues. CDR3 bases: TGTGCCAGCAGCTTCGAAATGGACAGGACGAATGAGCAGTTCTTC. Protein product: CASSFEMDRTNEQFF.

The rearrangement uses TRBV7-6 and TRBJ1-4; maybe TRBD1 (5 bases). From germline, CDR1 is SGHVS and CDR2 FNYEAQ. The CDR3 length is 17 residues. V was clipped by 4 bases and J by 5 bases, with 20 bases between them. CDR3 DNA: TGTGCCAGCAGCTCCCTAACTGGGGGGATCGGCAATGAAAAACTGTTTTTT. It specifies CASSSLTGGIGNEKLFF.

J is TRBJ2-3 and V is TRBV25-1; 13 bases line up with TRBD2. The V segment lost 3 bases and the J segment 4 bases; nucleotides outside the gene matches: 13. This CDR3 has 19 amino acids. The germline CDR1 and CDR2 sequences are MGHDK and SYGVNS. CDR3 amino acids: CASSDTSGRAGVGSDTQYF. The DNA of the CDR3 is TGTGCCAGCAGTGACACTAGCGGGAGGGCCGGGGTTGGTTCAGATACGCAGTATTTT.

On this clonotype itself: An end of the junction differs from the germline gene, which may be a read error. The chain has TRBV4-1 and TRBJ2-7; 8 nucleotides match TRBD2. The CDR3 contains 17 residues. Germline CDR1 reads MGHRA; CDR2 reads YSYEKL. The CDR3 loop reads CANSQEGWGTSSYEQYF. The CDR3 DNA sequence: TGCGCCAACAGCCAAGAAGGTTGGGGGACTAGCTCCTACGAGCAGTACTTC.

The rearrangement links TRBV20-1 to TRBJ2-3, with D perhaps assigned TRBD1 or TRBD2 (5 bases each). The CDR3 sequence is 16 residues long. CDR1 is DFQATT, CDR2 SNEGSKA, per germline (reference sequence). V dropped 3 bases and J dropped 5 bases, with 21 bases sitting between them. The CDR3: CSARDLEGLVVDTQYF. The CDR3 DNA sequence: TGCAGTGCTAGGGACCTCGAGGGGCTGGTAGTAGATACGCAGTATTTT.

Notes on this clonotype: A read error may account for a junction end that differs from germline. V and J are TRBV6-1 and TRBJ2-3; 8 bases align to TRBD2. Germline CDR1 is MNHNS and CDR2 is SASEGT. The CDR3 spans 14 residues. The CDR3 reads CASRTGTRTGTQYF. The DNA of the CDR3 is TGTGCCAGCAGGACCGGGACTAGAACAGGTACGCAGTATTTT.

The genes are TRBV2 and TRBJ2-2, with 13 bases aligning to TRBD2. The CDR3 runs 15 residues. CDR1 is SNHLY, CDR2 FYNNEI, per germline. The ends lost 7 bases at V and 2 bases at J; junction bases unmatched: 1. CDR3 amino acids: CASKGLAGNTGELFF. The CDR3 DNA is TGTGCCAGCAAGGGACTAGCGGGAAACACCGGGGAGCTGTTTTTT. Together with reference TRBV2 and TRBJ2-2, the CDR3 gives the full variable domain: EPEVTQTPSHQVTQMGQEVILRCVPISNHLYFYWYRQILGQKVEFLVSFYNNEISEKSEIFDDQFSVERPDGSNFTLKIRSTKLEDSAMYFCASKGLAGNTGELFFGEGSRLTVL.